A selection of T cell receptor beta chains follows, all from one sample in a study of T cells in Graves' hyperthyroidism and ophthalmopathy. MiXCR, applied by TCRdb to the multiplex PCR reads, yields one record per CDR3 protein. Of some 500,000 distinct CDR3 sequences listed, 13% to 15% are singletons. The sequencing sample was made of blood. These receptors all come from a woman in her late teens or twenties with Graves' hyperthyroidism. Each CDR3 is given with its conserved first and last residue. D genes are given only for firm matches. A row's size may be missing; if present it is once, few, many or a size class.

size	V	D	J	CDR3	DNA
many	TRBV7-3	NA	TRBJ2-1	CASSPRGPTGTASYNEQFF	TGTGCCAGCAGCCCCCGGGGGCCGACCGGGACCGCATCCTACAATGAGCAGTTCTTC
many	TRBV3-1	TRBD2	TRBJ2-7	CASSQDRLAWPLGQYF	TGTGCCAGCAGCCAAGACCGACTAGCGTGGCCCCTCGGGCAGTACTTC
NA	TRBV4-2	TRBD2	TRBJ2-1	CASSQDQGTSTEQFF	TGTGCCAGCAGCCAAGATCAAGGGACTAGCACCGAGCAGTTCTTC
many	TRBV6-1	NA	TRBJ2-6	CASSWGTPAGANVLTF	TGTGCCAGCAGTTGGGGAACGCCGGCTGGGGCCAACGTCCTGACTTTC
few	TRBV5-1	TRBD1	TRBJ1-4	CASSVGDSVNEKLFF	TGCGCCAGCAGCGTAGGGGACAGTGTGAATGAAAAACTGTTTTTT
many	TRBV5-1	NA	TRBJ2-1	CASSSKGDWLHSYNEQFF	TGCGCCAGCAGCTCCAAGGGGGACTGGCTCCACTCCTACAATGAGCAGTTCTTC
NA	TRBV5-1	NA	TRBJ2-5	CASSLGGRSGYGMETQYF	TGCGCCAGCAGCTTGGGAGGCAGGAGTGGGTACGGGATGGAGACCCAGTACTTC
NA	TRBV5-1	TRBD1	TRBJ2-5	CASSSATGWGIQETQYF	TGCGCCAGCAGCTCGGCGACAGGGTGGGGGATCCAAGAGACCCAGTACTTC
NA	TRBV20-1	TRBD2	TRBJ2-2	CSAKSLAGDRTGELFF	TGCAGTGCTAAGTCGTTAGCGGGAGATCGCACCGGGGAGCTGTTTTTT
many	TRBV9	TRBD2	TRBJ2-2	CASSAGLAVIGELFF	TGTGCCAGCAGCGCCGGACTAGCTGTCATCGGGGAGCTGTTTTTT
many	TRBV7-9	TRBD2	TRBJ2-1	CASSLTISRLADLNEQFF	TGTGCCAGCAGCTTAACCATATCGCGACTAGCGGATTTAAATGAGCAGTTCTTC
many	TRBV7-8	NA	TRBJ1-4	CASSLRRDYNEKLFF	TGTGCCAGCAGCTTAAGGAGGGACTATAATGAAAAACTGTTTTTT
few	TRBV6-1	TRBD2	TRBJ2-1	CASRVSGRGAYNEQFF	TGTGCCAGCAGGGTGAGCGGGAGAGGGGCCTACAATGAGCAGTTCTTC
NA	TRBV2	NA	TRBJ2-3	CASSGQGPEYF	TGTGCCAGCAGTGGTCAGGGCCCAGAGTATTTT
many	TRBV12-3/TRBV12-4	TRBD2	TRBJ2-2	CASSSGTSENTGELFF	TGTGCCAGCAGTTCCGGGACTAGCGAAAACACCGGGGAGCTGTTTTTT
many	TRBV19	TRBD1	TRBJ1-3	CASSITGAFGNTIYF	TGTGCCAGTAGTATAACAGGGGCGTTCGGAAACACCATATATTTT
many	TRBV5-8	TRBD1	TRBJ1-2	CASSLGGTALNYGYTF	TGTGCCAGCAGCTTGGGCGGGACAGCCCTCAACTATGGCTACACCTTC
few	TRBV20-1	NA	TRBJ2-5	CSARVAFLETQYF	TGCAGTGCTAGAGTCGCCTTTCTGGAGACCCAGTACTTC
many	TRBV15	NA	TRBJ2-2	CATRLGRELFF	TGTGCCACCAGACTGGGGCGGGAGCTGTTTTTT
few	TRBV19	NA	TRBJ2-5	CASSTPGVGGTQYF	TGTGCCAGTAGTACGCCCGGTGTGGGAGGGACCCAGTACTTC
many	TRBV5-6	TRBD2	TRBJ2-3	CASSGGLAGGPRGWADTQYF	TGTGCCAGCAGCGGGGGACTAGCGGGAGGGCCGAGAGGTTGGGCAGATACGCAGTATTTT
many	TRBV3-1	NA	TRBJ2-7	CASSQEVGGGYYKDEQYF	TGTGCCAGCAGCCAAGAGGTTGGAGGGGGCTACTATAAGGACGAGCAGTACTTC
many	TRBV10-3	NA	TRBJ1-1	CAISEGGGVWDAFF	TGTGCCATCAGTGAGGGTGGGGGAGTCTGGGATGCTTTCTTT
NA	TRBV6-5	TRBD1	TRBJ1-5	CASSYAGGGNQPQHF	TGTGCCAGCAGTTACGCAGGGGGAGGCAATCAGCCCCAGCATTTT
NA	TRBV5-1	TRBD2	TRBJ2-3	CASSLTGTSPTDTQYF	TGCGCCAGCAGCCTGACCGGGACTAGCCCCACAGATACGCAGTATTTT
many	TRBV30	TRBD2	TRBJ2-3	CAWRRSSGVDTQYF	TGTGCCTGGAGAAGGTCTAGCGGGGTAGATACGCAGTATTTT
many	TRBV5-5	TRBD2	TRBJ2-2	CASRRSGMNTGELFF	TGTGCCAGCAGGAGGAGCGGGATGAACACCGGGGAGCTGTTTTTT
many	TRBV13	TRBD1	TRBJ2-7	CASSPTGGASYEQYF	TGTGCCAGCAGCCCTACAGGGGGCGCTTCCTACGAGCAGTACTTC
many	TRBV13	TRBD1	TRBJ1-1	CASRPGTVGNTEAFF	TGTGCCAGCAGACCCGGGACAGTTGGGAACACTGAAGCTTTCTTT
many	TRBV18	NA	TRBJ1-5	CASSPNNQPQHF	TGTGCCAGCTCACCTAATAATCAGCCCCAGCATTTT
many	TRBV5-1	NA	TRBJ2-3	CASSLAGLTSTDTQYF	TGCGCCAGCAGCTTGGCAGGTCTTACTAGCACAGATACGCAGTATTTT
NA	TRBV5-1	TRBD1	TRBJ1-4	CASSLLQGTNEKLFF	TGCGCCAGCAGCCTGTTACAGGGGACTAATGAAAAACTGTTTTTT
many	TRBV28	TRBD1	TRBJ2-2	CASSLFNRGNTGELFF	TGTGCCAGCAGTTTATTCAACAGGGGAAACACCGGGGAGCTGTTTTTT
many	TRBV30	NA	TRBJ1-6	CAWSEMAGNSPLHF	TGTGCCTGGAGTGAGATGGCAGGGAATTCACCCCTCCACTTT
many	TRBV12-5	TRBD1	TRBJ2-1	CASGEGQRPFF	TGTGCTAGTGGCGAGGGACAGCGCCCGTTCTTC
few	TRBV5-1	TRBD2	TRBJ2-2	CASSSSSGANTGELFF	TGCGCCAGCAGCTCCTCTAGCGGAGCTAACACCGGGGAGCTGTTTTTT
few	TRBV30	NA	TRBJ2-1	CAGGNEQFF	TGTGCCGGCGGGAATGAGCAGTTCTTC
few	TRBV7-2	TRBD2	TRBJ2-1	CASSLPSGRPYNEQFF	TGTGCCAGCAGCTTACCTAGCGGGAGACCCTACAATGAGCAGTTCTTC
many	TRBV20-1	NA	TRBJ1-6	CSASLGGNSPLHF	TGCAGTGCTAGTTTGGGCGGGAATTCACCCCTCCACTTT
many	TRBV11-1	TRBD1	TRBJ1-1	CASSRGTATEAFF	TGTGCCAGCAGCCGAGGGACAGCCACTGAAGCTTTCTTT
many	TRBV2	NA	TRBJ2-7	CASQEISEQYF	TGTGCCAGCCAGGAGATTAGCGAGCAGTACTTC